This T cell receptor (beta chain) is from a study of T cell repertoires in cytomegalovirus infection. Study overall: As its CMV epitopes, the study selected recently identified HLA-C-restricted and well-studied HLA-B-restricted targets. In public TCR beta signatures, there were indications of both CMV infection and matching HLA type.

V was shortened by 1 base and J by 2 bases, with 13 bases between the two germline ends. This CDR3 has 16 residues. CDR1 is LGHNA, CDR2 YSLEER, per germline. One entry per CDR3 protein, called by TCRdb with MiXCR from the reads. The profile shows about 890,000 distinct CDR3 sequences, roughly 31% of them singletons. Study-level points and caveats: Across the ex vivo response, the dominant clonotypes were HLA-C-restricted CMV-specific TCR beta clonotypes.

This clonotype was counted once. The antigen is undetermined. This material consisted of cultured CD8+ T cells from PBMCs, taken from culture after CMV antigen stimulation. The chain combines TRBV4-3 with TRBJ2-3; D is perhaps TRBD2 (6 bases). This clonotype was obtained from a human donor in good health (CMV status not recorded). Some clones in this sample may be carry-over from other donors' samples. DNA for the CDR3: TGCGCCAGCAGCCAAGCCACTCTAGCGAACACAGATACGCAGTATTTT. The encoded protein is CASSQATLANTDTQYF.